These T cell receptor beta chains were read from a single sample in a study of T cell responses to AZD1222 COVID-19 vaccine. Sequenced by immunoSEQ multiplex PCR; TCRdb stores in-frame clones only, minus some. The sample carries approximately 150,000 clones, about 91% recorded once. Sequencing was performed on peripheral blood, taken on day 0 of AZD1222 vaccination. The receptor set was obtained from an adult in good health. CDR3s include the opening cysteine and the closing phenylalanine or tryptophan. A D gene is named only where the DNA matches it firmly. A row's size may be missing; if present it is once, few, many or a size class.

j_call: TRBJ2-7; v_call: TRBV6-5; clone_size: -; d_call: -; cdr3_nt: TGTGCCAGCAGTCGACCGGGACAAATCTCCTACGAGCAGTACTTC; cdr3_aa: CASSRPGQISYEQYF
j_call: TRBJ1-5; v_call: TRBV21-1; clone_size: -; d_call: -; cdr3_nt: TGTGCCAGCACCTCCCTATTGGAGAAGGCGGACAATCAGCCCCAGCATTTT; cdr3_aa: CASTSLLEKADNQPQHF
j_call: TRBJ1-6; v_call: TRBV4-1; clone_size: -; d_call: -; cdr3_nt: TGCGCCAGCAGCCTATTTCCAGGCAGGGAGAATTCACCCCTCCACTTT; cdr3_aa: CASSLFPGRENSPLHF
j_call: TRBJ2-1; v_call: TRBV6-6; clone_size: once; d_call: TRBD1; cdr3_nt: TGTGCCAGCAGCTCACAGGGGAAGAATGAGCAGTTCTTC; cdr3_aa: CASSSQGKNEQFF
j_call: TRBJ1-5; v_call: TRBV6-2/TRBV6-3; clone_size: once; d_call: -; cdr3_nt: TGTGCCAGCAGTTATTCAGGGGCAAATCAGCCCCAGCATTTT; cdr3_aa: CASSYSGANQPQHF
j_call: TRBJ2-3; v_call: TRBV19; clone_size: -; d_call: TRBD1; cdr3_nt: TGTGCCAGTGAGGGACAGGATCCCACAGATACGCAGTATTTT; cdr3_aa: CASEGQDPTDTQYF
j_call: TRBJ2-7; v_call: TRBV18; clone_size: -; d_call: -; cdr3_nt: TGTGCCAGCTCACCAATTAACACGAGATCCTACGAGCAGTACTTC; cdr3_aa: CASSPINTRSYEQYF
j_call: TRBJ2-7; v_call: TRBV6-2/TRBV6-3; clone_size: -; d_call: TRBD1; cdr3_nt: TGTGCCAGCAGTTGGACAGGGTACGAGCAGTACTTC; cdr3_aa: CASSWTGYEQYF
j_call: TRBJ1-1; v_call: TRBV3-1/TRBV3-2; clone_size: -; d_call: -; cdr3_nt: TGTGCCAGCAGCCAAGAGGGCAGGCGGCTTGAAGCTTTCTTT; cdr3_aa: CASSQEGRRLEAFF
j_call: TRBJ1-2; v_call: TRBV18; clone_size: -; d_call: -; cdr3_nt: TGTGCCAGCTCAAGTCGGACGGTGACAGACTCCGCTAACTATGGCTACACCTTC; cdr3_aa: CASSSRTVTDSANYGYTF
j_call: TRBJ2-3; v_call: TRBV11-3; clone_size: -; d_call: -; cdr3_nt: TGTGCCAGCAGCTCTCCGGGTACTGGGTCCACAGATACGCAGTATTTT; cdr3_aa: CASSSPGTGSTDTQYF
j_call: TRBJ1-4; v_call: TRBV30; clone_size: -; d_call: TRBD1; cdr3_nt: TGTGCCTGGAGGGCAACGACAGGGATTGGTAATGAAAAACTGTTTTTT; cdr3_aa: CAWRATTGIGNEKLFF
j_call: TRBJ2-7; v_call: TRBV11-2; clone_size: -; d_call: -; cdr3_nt: TGTGCCAGCAGCTTAGGCAGGATTGGGGGGGGCCCTAGCTCCTACGAGCAGTACTTC; cdr3_aa: CASSLGRIGGGPSSYEQYF
j_call: TRBJ1-2; v_call: TRBV15; clone_size: -; d_call: -; cdr3_nt: TGTGCCACCAGCGGTGGGTCAGGGGAAGGCTACACCTTC; cdr3_aa: CATSGGSGEGYTF